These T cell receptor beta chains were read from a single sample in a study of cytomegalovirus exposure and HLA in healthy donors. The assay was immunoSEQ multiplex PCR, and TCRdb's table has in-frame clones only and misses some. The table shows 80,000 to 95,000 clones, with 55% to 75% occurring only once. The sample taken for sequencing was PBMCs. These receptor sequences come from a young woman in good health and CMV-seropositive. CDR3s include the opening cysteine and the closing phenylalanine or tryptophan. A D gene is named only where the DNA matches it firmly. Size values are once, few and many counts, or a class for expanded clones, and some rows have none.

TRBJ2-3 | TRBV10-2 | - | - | CASSRVDTQYF | TGCGCCAGCAGCCGCGTGGATACGCAGTATTTT
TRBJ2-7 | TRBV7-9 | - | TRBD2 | CASRDSGRAYEQYF | TGTGCCAGCAGAGATAGCGGGAGGGCCTATGAGCAGTACTTC
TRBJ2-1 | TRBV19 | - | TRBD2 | CASSLRTSGMSSYNEQFF | TGTGCCAGTAGTCTCCGGACTAGCGGTATGAGCTCCTACAATGAGCAGTTCTTC
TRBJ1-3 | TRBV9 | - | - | CASSGNRVNGSNTIYF | TGTGCCAGCAGCGGAAACAGGGTGAATGGTTCGAACACCATATATTTT
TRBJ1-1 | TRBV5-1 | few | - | CASRLNFLARGNTEAFF | TGCGCCAGCAGACTGAACTTCCTGGCCAGGGGAAACACTGAAGCTTTCTTT
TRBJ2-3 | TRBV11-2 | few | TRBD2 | CASSFSGDGTDTQYF | TGTGCCAGCAGCTTTAGCGGGGACGGCACAGATACGCAGTATTTT
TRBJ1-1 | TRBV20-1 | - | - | CSARAGNEAFF | TGCAGTGCTAGAGCGGGGAATGAAGCTTTCTTT
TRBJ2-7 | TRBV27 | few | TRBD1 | CASSFLRDSYEQYF | TGTGCCAGCAGTTTCCTCCGGGACAGTTACGAGCAGTACTTC
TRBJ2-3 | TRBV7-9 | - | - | CASSLSVRGLSTDTQYF | TGTGCCAGCAGCTTATCGGTTAGGGGCCTCAGCACAGATACGCAGTATTTT
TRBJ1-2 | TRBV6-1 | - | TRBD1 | CASSEAAGGNYGYTF | TGTGCCAGCAGTGAAGCTGCAGGGGGGAACTATGGCTACACCTTC
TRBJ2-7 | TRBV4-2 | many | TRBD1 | CASSQPEGQGTEQYF | TGTGCCAGCAGCCAACCCGAGGGACAGGGTACCGAGCAGTACTTC
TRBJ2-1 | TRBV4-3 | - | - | CASSQGLAPLQGEQFF | TGCGCCAGCAGCCAAGGTCTAGCGCCACTTCAGGGTGAGCAGTTCTTC
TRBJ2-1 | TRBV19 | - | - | CASRNNRASYNEQFF | TGTGCCAGTAGGAATAACAGGGCATCCTACAATGAGCAGTTCTTC
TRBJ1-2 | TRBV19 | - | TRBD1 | CATTDRDLYGYTF | TGTGCCACCACGGACAGGGACCTTTATGGCTACACCTTC
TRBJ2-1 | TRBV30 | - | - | CAWSLRGEQFF | TGTGCCTGGAGTCTAAGGGGGGAGCAGTTCTTC
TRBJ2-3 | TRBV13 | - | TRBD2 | CASSQGGLAVADTQYF | TGTGCCAGCAGCCAGGGGGGACTAGCGGTCGCAGATACGCAGTATTTT
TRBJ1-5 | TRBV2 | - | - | CASSLGGGQPQHF | TGTGCCAGCAGTCTAGGGGGGGGTCAGCCCCAGCATTTT
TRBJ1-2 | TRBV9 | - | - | CASSPQDLYGYTF | TGTGCCAGCAGCCCCCAGGATTTATATGGCTACACCTTC
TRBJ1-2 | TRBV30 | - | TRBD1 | CATGQGPYGYTF | TGTGCAACAGGACAGGGGCCTTATGGCTACACCTTC
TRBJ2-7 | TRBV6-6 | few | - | CASSKQGPPSYEQYF | TGTGCCAGCAGTAAGCAGGGCCCCCCCTCCTACGAGCAGTACTTC
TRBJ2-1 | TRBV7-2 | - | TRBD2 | CASSLGGGRGSYNEQFF | TGTGCCAGCAGCTTAGGGGGGGGTAGGGGATCCTACAATGAGCAGTTCTTC
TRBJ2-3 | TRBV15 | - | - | CATSRQGTTDTQYF | TGTGCCACCAGCAGACAGGGTACAACAGATACGCAGTATTTT
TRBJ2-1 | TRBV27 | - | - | CASSPSAAGAFNEQFF | TGTGCCAGCAGTCCCTCGGCGGCGGGGGCCTTTAATGAGCAGTTCTTC
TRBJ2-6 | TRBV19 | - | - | CASTLSAVGANVLTF | TGTGCCAGTACCCTATCAGCGGTCGGGGCCAACGTCCTGACTTTC
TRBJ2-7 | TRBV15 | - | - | CATSRDRVSPTYEQYF | TGTGCCACCAGCAGAGATCGGGTATCCCCAACCTACGAGCAGTACTTC